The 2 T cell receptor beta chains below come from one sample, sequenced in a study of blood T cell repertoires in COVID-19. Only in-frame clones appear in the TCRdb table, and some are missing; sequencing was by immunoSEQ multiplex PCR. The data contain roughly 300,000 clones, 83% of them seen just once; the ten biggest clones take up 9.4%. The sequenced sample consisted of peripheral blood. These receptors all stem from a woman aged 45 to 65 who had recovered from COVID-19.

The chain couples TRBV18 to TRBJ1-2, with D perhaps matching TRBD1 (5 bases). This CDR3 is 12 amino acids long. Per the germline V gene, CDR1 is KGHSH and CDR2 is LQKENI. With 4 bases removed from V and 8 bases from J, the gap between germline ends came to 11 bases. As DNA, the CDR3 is TGTGCCAGCTCACTAGACAGTCCCGGCTACACCTTC. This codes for CASSLDSPGYTF.

CDR3 region: CASSFLGQGVSGGEKLFF. The CDR3, as DNA: TGTGCCAGCAGTTTTTTGGGGCAGGGGGTTTCCGGCGGAGAAAAACTGTTTTTT. The rearrangement uses TRBV28 and TRBJ1-4, with 7 bases lining up with TRBD1. This CDR3 comprises 18 residues. CDR1 and CDR2 (germline): MDHEN, SYDVKM. V shed 3 bases, J shed 8 bases, and the junction held 18 bases outside the gene matches.